These 30 T cell receptor beta chains were all obtained from the same sample, sequenced in a study of identical twins. MiXCR was run by TCRdb on the 5' RACE reads, yielding one entry per CDR3 protein. The sample holds under 450,000 distinct CDR3 sequences, around 18% seen once. Sequencing input: naive T cells sorted from blood. The receptors here all came from a man in his fifties in good health.

Here the CDR3 reads CSARDIQGIGELFF. DNA of the CDR3: TGCAGTGCTAGAGACATCCAGGGGATCGGGGAGCTGTTTTTT. The chain combines TRBV20-1 with TRBJ2-2; tentatively, D is TRBD1 (6 bases). V was cut by 0 bases and J by 7 bases, with 12 bases left in between. CDR1 and CDR2 from the germline V gene are DFQATT and SNEGSKA (reference sequence). CDR3 length: 14 residues.

In its sample, this clonotype was seen a few times. The chain has TRBV27 and TRBJ2-1; D unclear. V dropped 2 bases and J dropped 7 bases, with 12 bases sitting between them. CDR1 is MNHEY and CDR2 is SMNVEV in the germline V gene (reference sequence). CDR3 length equals 14 residues. CDR3 in amino acids: CASSLGLGRNEQFF. In nucleotides, the CDR3 is TGTGCCAGCAGTTTAGGGCTCGGGCGGAATGAGCAGTTCTTC.

The table lists this clonotype with many counts. V and J are TRBV29-1 and TRBJ2-1; 9 bases are shared with TRBD2. Per the germline V gene, CDR1 is SQVTM and CDR2 is ANQGSEA. After removal of 3 bases from V and 2 bases from J, the junction contained 5 bases not matched to a gene. The CDR3 sequence is 15 residues long. The CDR3 bases are TGCAGCGTTGACACGCGGGGGGGCCCCTACAATGAGCAGTTCTTC. Translating gives CSVDTRGGPYNEQFF.

This clonotype has at least ten counts. The chain employs TRBV5-1 and TRBJ1-2; D not certain. This CDR3 region has 14 residues. Germline loops: CDR1 SGHRS, CDR2 YFSETQ. V shed 4 bases and J shed 8 bases, with 18 bases lying between them. CDR3 in amino acids: CASSAWYQGRGYTF. The CDR3, as DNA: TGCGCCAGCAGCGCCTGGTACCAAGGGAGAGGCTACACCTTC.

The chain links TRBV11-1 to TRBJ2-1; 10 bases agree with TRBD2. This CDR3 has 18 residues. V lost 2 bases to trimming and J lost 5 bases; unmatched junction nucleotides: 12. CDR1 SGHAT and CDR2 FQDESV come from the germline V gene (reference sequence). CDR3 DNA: TGTGCCAGCAGCTTACATCGGCTAGCGGGAGCTTTCAACAATGAGCAGTTCTTC. This sequence encodes CASSLHRLAGAFNNEQFF.

In this sample, this clonotype turned up many times. The chain combines TRBV18 with TRBJ2-1, with 8 bases aligning to TRBD1. The CDR3 extends over 15 amino acids. Germline V gene data show CDR1 as KGHSH and CDR2 as LQKENI. Losses at the gene ends were 6 bases for V and 9 bases for J; bases not matched to a gene: 13. The CDR3 DNA sequence: TGTGCCAGCTCCCAGGGACAGGCCCAACTGGGTGAGCAGTTCTTC. Its translation is CASSQGQAQLGEQFF. Based on the CDR3 plus reference TRBV18 and TRBJ2-1, the full variable domain is NAGVMQNPRHLVRRRGQEARLRCSPMKGHSHVYWYRQLPEEGLKFMVYLQKENIIDESGMPKERFSAEFPKEGPSILRIQQVVRGDSAAYFCASSQGQAQLGEQFFGPGTRLTVL.

The CDR3 sequence is CATSRGTGGPQETQYF. CDR3 in DNA: TGTGCCACCAGCAGGGGGACAGGGGGCCCCCAAGAGACCCAGTACTTC. The chain is built from TRBV15 and TRBJ2-5; 12 positions agree with TRBD1. The CDR3 is 16 amino acids. Germline values: CDR1 LNHNV, CDR2 YYDKDF (reference sequence). The junction had 3 bases not matched to a gene; V was cut back by 3 bases and J by 1 base.

V and J are TRBV29-1 and TRBJ2-7, with a weak D call TRBD1 (5 bases). With 4 bases removed from V and 2 bases from J, the gap between germline ends came to 15 bases. This CDR3 comprises 14 residues. Germline CDR1 and CDR2: SQVTM and ANQGSEA. CDR3 sequence: CSVAYSAGPYEQYF. CDR3 in DNA: TGCAGCGTTGCCTATTCGGCAGGGCCCTACGAGCAGTACTTC.

This clonotype has more than one count but fewer than ten. J is TRBJ2-1 and V is TRBV5-1; perhaps D is TRBD1 or TRBD2 (5 bases each). Per the germline V gene, CDR1 is SGHRS and CDR2 is YFSETQ. CDR3 length equals 14 residues. V was trimmed by 2 bases and J by 7 bases, leaving 13 bases between them. The CDR3 is CASSFRGLGNEQFF. The CDR3 region has the DNA TGCGCCAGCAGCTTTCGGGGCCTAGGGAATGAGCAGTTCTTC.

This clonotype was observed a few times. The chain employs TRBV7-2 and TRBJ2-5, with TRBD1 identical over 7 bases. There are 15 residues in the CDR3. Germline V gene sequence: CDR1 SGHTA, CDR2 FQGNSA. V was clipped by 5 bases and J by 1 base; unmatched bases: 7. In DNA, the CDR3 is TGTGCCAGCAGCGGGAACTCAGGGGGCCAAGAGACCCAGTACTTC. Its protein product is CASSGNSGGQETQYF.

This clonotype was found a few times. The chain carries TRBV3-1 and TRBJ2-5; no definite D call. The CDR3 is 13 residues long. The germline V gene encodes CDR1 LGHDT and CDR2 YNNKEL (reference sequence). Trimming took off 1 base at V and 7 bases at J, with 10 bases between the two ends. The CDR3 loop is CASSQVKTGTQYF. Written as DNA, the CDR3 is TGTGCCAGCAGCCAAGTTAAGACGGGGACCCAGTACTTC.

This clonotype was seen a few times. The gene calls are TRBV6-5 and TRBJ2-7, with TRBD2 as a possible D gene (5 bases). CDR3 length equals 15 residues. The germline V and J ends were trimmed by 4 bases and 0 bases, with 13 bases remaining between them. The germline gives CDR1 MNHEY, CDR2 SVGAGI. The CDR3 nucleotides are TGTGCCAGCAGTTTCATGGCGGGCTTCTCCTACGAGCAGTACTTC. This translates into CASSFMAGFSYEQYF.

The chain is built from TRBV15 and TRBJ2-7, with D perhaps TRBD1 or TRBD2 (5 bases each). The germline CDR1 and CDR2 sequences are LNHNV and YYDKDF (reference sequence). Trimming took off 8 bases at V and 6 bases at J, with 23 bases between the two ends. The CDR3 consists of 15 residues. The CDR3 sequence: CATLIKGPDRREQYF. The CDR3 nucleotides read TGTGCCACCCTTATTAAGGGACCCGATCGTCGCGAGCAGTACTTC. Complete variable domain (other parts from reference TRBV15 and TRBJ2-7): DAMVIQNPRYQVTQFGKPVTLSCSQTLNHNVMYWYQQKSSQAPKLLFHYYDKDFNNEADTPDNFQSRRPNTSFCFLDIRSPGLGDTAMYLCATLIKGPDRREQYFGPGTRLTVT.

Ten or more counts support this clonotype. This chain uses TRBV25-1 with TRBJ2-7; 7 bases fit TRBD1. CDR1 and CDR2 from the germline V gene are MGHDK and SYGVNS. CDR3 size: 14 residues. Trimming cost V 7 bases and J 3 bases; bases outside gene matches: 9. The CDR3 nucleotides are TGTGCCAGCATCGCCGGGACAGAAAACTACGAGCAGTACTTC. It translates to CASIAGTENYEQYF.

This clonotype was recorded a few times. The V and J genes are TRBV5-1 and TRBJ2-7; tentatively, D is TRBD2 (5 bases). The CDR3 consists of 16 residues. Trimming shortened V by 0 bases and J by 5 bases, and 18 bases separated the two germline ends. Germline CDR1 SGHRS, CDR2 YFSETQ. The CDR3 sequence: CASSLGIGLGMDEQYF. Here the CDR3 DNA reads TGCGCCAGCAGCTTGGGAATCGGACTGGGTATGGACGAGCAGTACTTC.

A few counts support this clonotype. This chain connects TRBV6-5 to TRBJ2-4; D is ambiguous. Germline CDR1 and CDR2: MNHEY and SVGAGI. The V gene lost 8 bases and the J gene lost 0 bases, with 5 bases spanning the gap. CDR3 length: 12 amino acids. The chain's CDR3 is CASGVAKNIQYF. The DNA of the CDR3 is TGTGCCAGCGGGGTAGCCAAAAACATTCAGTACTTC.

This clonotype was detected ten times or more. V is TRBV28 and J is TRBJ2-3; 9 bases are shared with TRBD2. Germline values: CDR1 MDHEN, CDR2 SYDVKM. This CDR3 comprises 20 residues. The trim removed 3 bases at V and 0 bases at J, leaving 16 bases unmatched. The CDR3 protein is CASSFSPLAGVRSSTDTQYF. The CDR3 DNA follows: TGTGCCAGCAGTTTCTCCCCCTTAGCGGGGGTGAGGTCCAGCACAGATACGCAGTATTTT.

This clonotype has just a few counts. The chain joins TRBV20-1 to TRBJ2-7, with D perhaps being TRBD1 or TRBD2 (5 bases each). V shed 4 bases and J shed 5 bases, with 15 bases lying between them. The germline CDR1 and CDR2 sequences are DFQATT and SNEGSKA (reference sequence). The CDR3 runs to 13 residues. The CDR3 reads CSATGTSDHEQYF. The CDR3 DNA reads as TGCAGTGCTACCGGGACCAGCGACCACGAGCAGTACTTC.

The rearrangement uses TRBV6-1 and TRBJ2-5, with D tentatively TRBD1 or TRBD2 (6 bases each). Germline V gene lookup returns CDR1 MNHNS and CDR2 SASEGT. There are 15 residues in the CDR3. Trimming took 7 bases from V and 4 from J, leaving 19 bases between them. The CDR3: CASTLGGLGGETQYF. CDR3 DNA: TGTGCCAGCACCTTAGGAGGGTTAGGGGGAGAGACCCAGTACTTC.

The chain combines TRBV29-1 with TRBJ2-1; D is unclear. V was pared by 4 bases and J by 0 bases, with 7 bases between. The CDR3 runs 13 residues. Germline CDR1 is SQVTM and CDR2 is ANQGSEA. CDR3 coding DNA: TGCAGCGTTGTGTGGAGCTCCTACAATGAGCAGTTCTTC. This gives the protein CSVVWSSYNEQFF.

The chain couples TRBV6-1 to TRBJ1-1; D is uncertain. There are 13 residues in the CDR3. Trimming stripped 6 bases from V and 11 bases from J, with 19 bases between. From germline, CDR1 is MNHNS and CDR2 SASEGT. CDR3 sequence reads: CASRVTATMGAFF. The CDR3 bases are TGTGCCAGCAGAGTTACAGCGACGATGGGTGCTTTCTTT.

This clonotype was seen many times. The chain joins TRBV11-2 to TRBJ2-2; D possibly corresponds to TRBD2 (5 bases). In germline, CDR1 is SGHAT, CDR2 FQNNGV. V lost 2 bases and J 4 bases, leaving 17 bases between the germline ends. This CDR3 spans 17 amino acids. CDR3 bases: TGTGCCAGCAGCTTAATACGGGGAGCCTCGTTCACCGGGGAGCTGTTTTTT. This sequence encodes CASSLIRGASFTGELFF.

The chain carries TRBV25-1 and TRBJ2-1; TRBD2 agrees at 8 bases. V trimming: 4 bases; J trimming: 1 base; junction bases outside the gene matches: 6. Germline CDR1 reads MGHDK; CDR2 reads SYGVNS. The CDR3 is made up of 16 amino acids. The CDR3 is CASSGTSRRSYNEQFF. CDR3 DNA sequence: TGTGCCAGCAGTGGGACTAGCCGCAGGTCCTACAATGAGCAGTTCTTC. The variable domain in full, with the rest retrieved from reference TRBV25-1 and TRBJ2-1, is EADIYQTPRYLVIGTGKKITLECSQTMGHDKMYWYQQDPGMELHLIHYSYGVNSTEKGDLSSESTVSRIRTEHFPLTLESARPSHTSQYLCASSGTSRRSYNEQFFGPGTRLTVL.

The J gene is TRBJ2-1, the V gene TRBV20-1; D unresolved. Germline CDR1 reads DFQATT; CDR2 reads SNEGSKA (reference sequence). The CDR3 has 14 residues. Trimming cost V 3 bases and J 0 bases, with 9 bases left between them. CDR3 sequence (DNA): TGCAGTGCTAGCAAGGGTCCCTCCTACAATGAGCAGTTCTTC. This sequence encodes CSASKGPSYNEQFF.

This clonotype was counted only a few times. The chain combines TRBV11-2 with TRBJ2-7; D gene unclear. V was cut by 0 bases and J by 5 bases, with 8 bases left in between. The CDR3 extends over 13 amino acids. The germline gives CDR1 SGHAT, CDR2 FQNNGV. The CDR3 loop is CASSLDLKDEQYF. CDR3 nucleotide sequence: TGTGCCAGCAGCTTAGATCTAAAGGACGAGCAGTACTTC.

There are many counts of this clonotype. The gene calls are TRBV20-1 and TRBJ2-7, with D uncertain. The length of the CDR3 is 12 residues. Germline V gene lookup returns CDR1 DFQATT and CDR2 SNEGSKA (reference sequence). V was pared by 4 bases and J by 5 bases, with 12 bases between. This chain's CDR3 is CSATRGYDEQYF. CDR3 bases: TGCAGTGCTACCAGAGGATACGACGAGCAGTACTTC.

The sample holds many counts of this clonotype. V and J are TRBV20-1 and TRBJ1-1; 7 nucleotides line up with TRBD1. There are 12 residues in the CDR3. CDR1 is DFQATT, CDR2 SNEGSKA, per germline (reference sequence). V lost 6 bases and J lost 4; bases outside the gene matches: 5. The CDR3 region has the DNA TGCAGTGCGACACAGGGGAGCACTGAAGCTTTCTTT. Protein sequence: CSATQGSTEAFF.

This clonotype was found a few times. The genes are TRBV4-2 and TRBJ2-5; 10 nucleotides line up with TRBD1. The V gene's germline CDR1 is LGHNA and CDR2 YNFKEQ. J lost 4 bases, V lost 3 bases, and 8 bases had no gene match. The CDR3 is 16 residues long. CDR3 sequence reads: CASSHSNDRGRETQYF. The CDR3 DNA reads TGTGCCAGCAGCCACTCTAACGACAGGGGGCGAGAGACCCAGTACTTC.

The CDR3 here is CASSRGLDLAYEQYF. The CDR3 bases are TGTGCCAGCAGCCGTGGGCTAGACTTGGCCTACGAGCAGTACTTC. The V call is TRBV7-2, the J call TRBJ2-7; no clear D. Germline CDR1 SGHTA, CDR2 FQGNSA. The V gene lost 5 bases and the J gene lost 2 bases, with 16 bases spanning the gap. The CDR3 loop spans 15 amino acids.

This clonotype has at least ten counts. The chain has TRBV3-1 and TRBJ1-2; a weak D match, TRBD1 (6 bases). V was trimmed by 4 bases and J by 4 bases, leaving 13 bases between them. The germline V gene encodes CDR1 LGHDT and CDR2 YNNKEL (reference sequence). This CDR3 has 14 residues. CDR3 sequence: CASSRRTATYGYTF. The CDR3, as DNA: TGTGCCAGCAGCCGACGGACAGCAACCTATGGCTACACCTTC.